This T cell receptor beta chain was found in a study of blood T cells in healthy people across ages. Study overall: With template switching, about one barcoded beta molecule was captured per two T cells.

Next came a second PCR, run for about 7 to 12 cycles, which used a sample-barcoded 5' primer along with a J-beta primer mix. All samples gave at least 2.5 million CDR3-containing paired-end reads. TCRdb redid the calling of the 5' RACE reads with MiXCR, one entry per CDR3 protein. This table holds 600,000 to 1,000,000 distinct CDR3 sequences, 58% found once. Samples had at least 6.5 million PBMCs isolated from them. The material sequenced was blood. The source is a man aged 30 to 39 in good health.

CDR3 protein: CASSQSTASGPTSSYNEQFF. CDR3 in DNA: TGTGCCAGCAGCCAAAGTACGGCCAGCGGGCCTACCAGCTCCTACAATGAGCAGTTCTTC. The genes are TRBV4-2 and TRBJ2-1; D may be TRBD2 (6 bases). V was cut by 2 bases and J by 0 bases, with 23 bases left in between. From germline, CDR1 is LGHNA and CDR2 YNFKEQ. This CDR3 region has 20 residues.